This T cell receptor beta chain was identified in a study of blood T cells in healthy people across ages. Comment on this clonotype: Antigen: not known.

Germline trimming cut 6 bases from V and 4 bases from J; bases unmatched to any gene: 8. The germline V gene has CDR1 MNHEY and CDR2 SMNVEV (reference sequence). This CDR3 is built from 14 residues. Through a sample-barcoded 5' primer and a J-beta primer mix, a second PCR was run for roughly 6 to 11 cycles. TCRdb re-analysed the 5' RACE reads in MiXCR, keeping a single row per CDR3 protein. Seen here are 1.4 million to 1.5 million distinct CDR3 sequences, around two fifths observed once, and the top ten hold roughly 7.9%. General observations from the study: Naive CD4+ cells and diversity were both higher in long-lived donors than in aged donors.

The receptor comes from a woman under 30 in good health. The sequencing sample was made of blood. The genes are TRBV27 and TRBJ1-2; 7 positions match TRBD1. The CDR3 here is CASSTTQGVYGYTF. As DNA, the CDR3 is TGTGCCAGCAGCACGACCCAGGGGGTCTATGGCTACACCTTC.